This T cell receptor (beta chain) was documented in a study of cytomegalovirus exposure and HLA in healthy donors. Across the whole study: The early release's HLA-typed donors yielded tens of millions of unique TCRs.

This clone was counted between two and nine times. Researchers ran the PCR with 60 Vbeta and 13 Jbeta primers. The method was immunoSEQ multiplex PCR; TCRdb's version includes in-frame clones alone and lacks a portion of them. The table lists approximately 190,000 clones, around four fifths of them singletons. Source material: PBMCs. The clonotype originates from a man in his forties in good health and CMV-seropositive.

CDR3 in amino acids: CASSFSAGEGVGEQFF. The CDR3 DNA reads as TGTGCCAGCAGCTTCAGTGCGGGAGAGGGGGTAGGGGAGCAGTTCTTC. J is TRBJ2-1 and V is TRBV7-6; D perhaps matches TRBD2 (7 bases). The CDR3 contains 16 residues. V was trimmed by 3 bases and J by 10 bases, leaving 22 bases between them. Germline V CDR1 and CDR2: SGHVS, FNYEAQ.